The clone carrying this TCR beta chain was found a few times. Its antigen is unknown. A library of TCRbeta sequences, prepared with unique molecular identifiers, was generated. TCRdb reprocessed the PCR reads with MiXCR, giving one entry per CDR3 protein. The sample consists of tens of thousands of distinct CDR3 sequences, around 9.2% of them appearing once. This specimen comes from a study of T-cell reconstitution after alpha-beta-depleted transplantation in children. Study-level results: Diversity and T-cell counts at one year after transplant derived mostly from new T cells.

In germline, CDR1 is SGHVS, CDR2 FQNEAQ. The CDR3 runs to 18 residues. V dropped 1 base and J dropped 6; count of bases not matched to a gene: 9. This sequence joins TRBV7-8 and TRBJ2-2; 12 bases agree with TRBD2. This TCR was sampled from a male patient under 10 years old who had a stem cell transplant for chronic granulomatous disease, so the T cells may come from the graft donor. Sequenced here: PBMCs, mostly from graft donor cells, sampled 60 days after TCRalphabeta/CD19-depleted stem cell transplant. The CDR3 reads CASSLGGLAGTVSGELFF. CDR3 bases: TGTGCCAGCAGCTTAGGAGGACTAGCGGGAACGGTCTCCGGGGAGCTGTTTTTT.